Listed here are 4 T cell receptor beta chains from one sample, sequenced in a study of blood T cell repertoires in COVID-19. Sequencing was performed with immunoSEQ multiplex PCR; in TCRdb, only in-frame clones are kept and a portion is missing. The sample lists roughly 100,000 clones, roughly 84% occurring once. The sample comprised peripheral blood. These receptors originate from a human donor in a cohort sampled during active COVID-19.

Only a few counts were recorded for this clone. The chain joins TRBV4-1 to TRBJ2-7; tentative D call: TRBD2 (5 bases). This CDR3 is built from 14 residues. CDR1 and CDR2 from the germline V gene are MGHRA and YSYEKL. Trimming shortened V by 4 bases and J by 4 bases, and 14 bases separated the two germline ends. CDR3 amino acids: CASSLRTADYEQYF. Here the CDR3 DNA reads TGCGCCAGCAGCCTACGGACTGCCGATTACGAGCAGTACTTC.

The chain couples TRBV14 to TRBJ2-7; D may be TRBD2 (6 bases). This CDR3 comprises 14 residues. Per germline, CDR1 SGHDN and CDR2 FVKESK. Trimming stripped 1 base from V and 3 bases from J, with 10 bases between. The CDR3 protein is CASSQGTTFYEQYF. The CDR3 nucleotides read TGTGCCAGCAGCCAAGGGACTACCTTCTACGAGCAGTACTTC. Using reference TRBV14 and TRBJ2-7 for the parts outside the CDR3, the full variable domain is EAGVTQFPSHSVIEKGQTVTLRCDPISGHDNLYWYRRVMGKEIKFLLHFVKESKQDESGMPNNRFLAERTGGTYSTLKVQPAELEDSGVYFCASSQGTTFYEQYFGPGTRLTVT.

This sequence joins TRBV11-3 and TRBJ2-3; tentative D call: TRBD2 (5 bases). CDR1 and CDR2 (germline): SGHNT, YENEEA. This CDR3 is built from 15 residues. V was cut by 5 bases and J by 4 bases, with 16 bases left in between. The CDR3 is CASSQYTGGADTQYF. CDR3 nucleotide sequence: TGTGCCAGCAGCCAATACACCGGAGGAGCAGATACGCAGTATTTT.

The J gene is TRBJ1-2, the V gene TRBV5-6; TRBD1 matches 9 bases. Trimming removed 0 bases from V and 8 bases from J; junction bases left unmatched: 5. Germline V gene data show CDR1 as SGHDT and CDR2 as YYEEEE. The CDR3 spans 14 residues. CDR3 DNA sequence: TGTGCCAGCAGCTTGGAACAGGGGGCGCGCGGCTACACCTTC. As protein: CASSLEQGARGYTF.